One sample yielded the 2 T cell receptor beta chains listed below, sequenced in a study of T cells in localized non-small cell lung cancer. Assay: immunoSEQ multiplex PCR; the TCRdb copy retains only in-frame clones and omits some. The table records roughly 30,000 clones, 92% of them present only once. The starting material was peripheral blood mononuclear cells, obtained before any cancer treatment. Source of these receptors: a woman aged 40 to 75 with stage III lung adenocarcinoma.

A note on this clone: One junction end does not reproduce the germline sequence, and a read error may be involved. The chain is built from TRBV5-4 and TRBJ2-5; 10 bases match TRBD1. The DNA matches TRBJ2-7 better at its end, which makes the J call doubtful. CDR3 size: 14 residues. Per the germline V gene, CDR1 is SGHNT and CDR2 is YYREEE (reference sequence). The CDR3 here is CASSLGQGSYEQYF. The CDR3, as DNA: TGTGCCAGCAGTTTGGGACAGGGGTCCTACGAGCAGTACTTC.

The J gene is TRBJ1-4, the V gene TRBV5-1; 7 nucleotides match TRBD1. V lost 4 bases, J lost 7 bases, and 10 bases stayed unmatched. CDR3 length: 15 residues. The germline V gene has CDR1 SGHRS and CDR2 YFSETQ. The CDR3 loop is CASSRQTGAGEKLFF. Written as DNA, the CDR3 is TGCGCCAGCAGCCGGCAAACAGGGGCAGGTGAAAAACTGTTTTTT.